This T cell receptor beta chain is drawn from a study of T-cell reconstitution after alpha-beta-depleted transplantation in children. Study-wide results and limits: Several hundred expanded graft clones reportedly were the source of alpha-beta T cells about two months after transplant.

Concerning this clonotype: Its antigen is as yet unknown.

CDR3 size: 12 residues. Per the germline V gene, CDR1 is MGHDK and CDR2 is SYGVNS. V lost 1 base and J lost 11, with 9 bases in between. The library targeted TCRbeta and was prepared with unique molecular identifiers. TCRdb ran MiXCR on the PCR reads and lists one entry per CDR3 protein. This sample has 500,000 to 750,000 distinct CDR3 sequences, with over 10% found just once. The TCR originated in a male patient under 18 who had a stem cell transplant for acute myeloid leukemia, so the T cells may come from the graft donor. The rearrangement uses TRBV25-1 and TRBJ1-5, with D possibly TRBD1 on 5 matching bases. The sample here was PBMCs, mostly from graft donor cells, taken 360 days after TCRalphabeta/CD19-depleted stem cell transplant. The CDR3 nucleotides read TGTGCCAGCAGTGAATGGGTGGGGGCCCAGCATTTT. Encoded protein: CASSEWVGAQHF.